This T cell receptor beta chain emerged from a study of cytomegalovirus exposure and HLA in healthy donors. Study-wide results and caveats: Some V segments, TRBV6-2 and TRBV6-3 among them, were indistinguishable and were therefore excluded. In a later analysis, the majority of CMV-associated beta chains seemingly showed HLA restriction.

Both 60 Vbeta primers and 13 Jbeta primers went into the PCR. This table comes from immunoSEQ multiplex PCR, and its TCRdb copy is limited to in-frame clones, with some not included. The sample consists of some 150,000 clones, roughly 70% of them appearing once. CDR3 size: 15 residues. Germline values: CDR1 LNHDA, CDR2 SQIVND (reference sequence). Trimming cost V 6 bases and J 10 bases; bases outside gene matches: 14. Turning to this clone: Its antigen remains unidentified.

Each donor was nominally healthy when sampled (though unrecorded immune exposures were likely). Sequenced input: PBMCs. The chain uses TRBV19 and TRBJ2-2, with TRBD1 identical over 7 bases. This clonotype originated in a woman in her 30s in good health and CMV-seronegative. CDR3 bases: TGTGCCAGTAGCAGACAGGGTTTCAGTGGGGAGGAGCTGTTTTTT. It encodes CASSRQGFSGEELFF.